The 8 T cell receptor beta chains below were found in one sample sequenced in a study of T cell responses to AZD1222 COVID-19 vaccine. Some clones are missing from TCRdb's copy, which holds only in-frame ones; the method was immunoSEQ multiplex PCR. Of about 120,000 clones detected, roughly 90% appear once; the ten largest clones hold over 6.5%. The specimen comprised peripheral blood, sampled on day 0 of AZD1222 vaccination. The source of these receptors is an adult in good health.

CDR3 amino acids: CASSPLGQGGTEAFF. DNA for the CDR3: TGTGCCAGCTCACCCCTGGGACAGGGTGGGACTGAAGCTTTCTTT. The rearrangement uses TRBV18 and TRBJ1-1; 9 bases are shared with TRBD1. This CDR3 contains 15 residues. Trimming at V came to 3 bases and at J to 5 bases, leaving 7 bases not matched to a gene. Germline CDR1 and CDR2: KGHSH and LQKENI.

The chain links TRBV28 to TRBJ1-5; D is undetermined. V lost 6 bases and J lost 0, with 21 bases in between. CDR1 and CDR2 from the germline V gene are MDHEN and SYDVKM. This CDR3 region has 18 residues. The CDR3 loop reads CASSPTPRTAYSNQPQHF. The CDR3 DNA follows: TGTGCCAGCAGCCCTACCCCCAGGACGGCCTATAGCAATCAGCCCCAGCATTTT.

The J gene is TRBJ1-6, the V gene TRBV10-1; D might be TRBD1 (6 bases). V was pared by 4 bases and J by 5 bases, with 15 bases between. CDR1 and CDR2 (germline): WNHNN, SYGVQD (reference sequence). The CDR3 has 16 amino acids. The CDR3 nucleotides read TGCGCCAGCAGTGGGACGGGGGCTGCGCATAATTCACCCCTCCACTTT. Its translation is CASSGTGAAHNSPLHF.

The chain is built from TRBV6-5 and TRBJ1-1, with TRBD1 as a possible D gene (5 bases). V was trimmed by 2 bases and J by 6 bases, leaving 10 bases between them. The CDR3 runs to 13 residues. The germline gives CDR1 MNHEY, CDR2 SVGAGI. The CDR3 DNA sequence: TGTGCCAGCAGTTACGAGGGGATGTCTGAAGCTTTCTTT. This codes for CASSYEGMSEAFF.

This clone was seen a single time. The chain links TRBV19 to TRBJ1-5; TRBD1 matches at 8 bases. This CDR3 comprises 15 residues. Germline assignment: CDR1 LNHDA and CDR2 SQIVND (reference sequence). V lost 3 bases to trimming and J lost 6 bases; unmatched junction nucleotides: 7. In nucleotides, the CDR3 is TGTGCCAGTAGTATGGCCAGGGGGCTGGGTCAGCCCCAGCATTTT. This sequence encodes CASSMARGLGQPQHF.

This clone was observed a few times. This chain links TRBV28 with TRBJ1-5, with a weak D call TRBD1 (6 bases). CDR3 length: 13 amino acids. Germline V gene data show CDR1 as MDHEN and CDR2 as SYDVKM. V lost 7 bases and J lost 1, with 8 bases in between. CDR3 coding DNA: TGTGCCAGCAACAGGGAGAGCAATCAGCCCCAGCATTTT. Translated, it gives CASNRESNQPQHF. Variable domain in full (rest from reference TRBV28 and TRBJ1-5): DVKVTQSSRYLVKRTGEKVFLECVQDMDHENMFWYRQDPGLGLRLIYFSYDVKMKEKGDIPEGYSVSREKKERFSLILESASTNQTSMYLCASNRESNQPQHFGDGTRLSIL.

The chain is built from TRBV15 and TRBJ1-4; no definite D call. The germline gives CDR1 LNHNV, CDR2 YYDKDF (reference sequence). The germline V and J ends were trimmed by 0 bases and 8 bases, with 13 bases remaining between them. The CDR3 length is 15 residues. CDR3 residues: CATSRDRQKGEKLFF. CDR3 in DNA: TGTGCCACCAGCAGAGATCGACAAAAAGGGGAAAAACTGTTTTTT.

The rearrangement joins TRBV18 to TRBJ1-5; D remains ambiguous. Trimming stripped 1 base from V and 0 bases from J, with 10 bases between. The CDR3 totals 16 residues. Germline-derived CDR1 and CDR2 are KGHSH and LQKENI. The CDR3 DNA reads TGTGCCAGCTCACCACAGGGAATTGGTAGCAATCAGCCCCAGCATTTT. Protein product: CASSPQGIGSNQPQHF.